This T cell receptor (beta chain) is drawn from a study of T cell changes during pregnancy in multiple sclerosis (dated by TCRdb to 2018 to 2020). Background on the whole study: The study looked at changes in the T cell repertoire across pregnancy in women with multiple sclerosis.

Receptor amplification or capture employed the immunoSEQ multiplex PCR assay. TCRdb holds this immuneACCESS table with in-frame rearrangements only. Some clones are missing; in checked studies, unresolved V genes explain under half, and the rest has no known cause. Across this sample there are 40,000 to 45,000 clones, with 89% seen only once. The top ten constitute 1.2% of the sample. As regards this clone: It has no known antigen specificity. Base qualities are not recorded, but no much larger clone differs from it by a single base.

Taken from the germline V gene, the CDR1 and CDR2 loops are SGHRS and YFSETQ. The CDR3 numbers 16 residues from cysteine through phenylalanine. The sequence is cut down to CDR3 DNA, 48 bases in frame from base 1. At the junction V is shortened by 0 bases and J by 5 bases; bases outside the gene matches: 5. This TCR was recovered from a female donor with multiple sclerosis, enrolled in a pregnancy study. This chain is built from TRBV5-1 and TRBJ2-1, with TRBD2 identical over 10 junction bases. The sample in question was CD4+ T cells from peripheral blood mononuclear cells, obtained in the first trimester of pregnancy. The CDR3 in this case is CASSLALAGGHNEQFF. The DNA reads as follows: TGCGCCAGCAGCTTGGCTTTAGCGGGAGGCCACAATGAGCAGTTCTTC.